This T cell receptor (beta chain) was found in a study of blood T cell repertoires in COVID-19 (dated by TCRdb to between 2020 and 2021). Study-level background: Collaborator samples came from the United States, Italy and Spain and covered acute and convalescent phases of COVID-19. The samples were drawn from the first 160 participants of the ongoing ImmuneRACE study and from over 950 subjects provided by 6 global collaborators. Deeply sampled blood TCRbeta repertoires from subjects exposed to, actively infected with, or recovered from COVID-19 were included in the dataset. The repertoires were made available in a free public database intended to serve as a resource for research on the immune response to SARS-CoV-2. Sample metadata almost always included a de-identified subject ID, COVID-19 status, age in years and sex. The prospective study material was composed of cDNA or gDNA derived from T cells, B-cell-depleted T cells, or PBMCs. Where HLA class I and class II types were available, the types were taken from metadata supplied by the sample provider, not from assay-based typing.

Whole blood was collected in K2EDTA tubes by collaborating institutions according to the institutions' own protocols. For TCRbeta analysis, collaborators shipped samples as frozen whole blood, isolated PBMCs, or DNA extracted from either of those sample types. Study-level results and caveats: How much clinical and demographic metadata was included differed by source and by participant, and the metadata was provided uncurated.

TCRbeta CDR3 regions were amplified from genomic DNA by means of the immunoSEQ Assay, a bias-controlled multiplex PCR. In the authors' own workflow: Within the assay, amplification of reference gene primers was used to estimate how many nucleated cells each sample contained. Sequence reads were collapsed and filtered to measure the absolute abundance of every unique TCRbeta CDR3 rearrangement. Productive Simpson clonality was computed per sample as the square root of Simpson's diversity index over productive rearrangements. Sourced from immuneACCESS, this table was stored by TCRdb with only in-frame sequences that have V and J called. A share of the clones is absent; for the studies checked, an unresolved V gene accounts for under half, and the remainder has no known explanation. The V and J calls and clone size were taken over from that table, and D and trimming were inferred from the DNA. Recorded for this sample are under 70,000 clones; 65% to 80% of them occurred a single time. The ten largest clonotypes hold roughly 22% of the sample.

With respect to this clone: The antigen it binds to is not known. Base quality data are lacking; no much larger clone is found one base away.

The sequence came from a woman aged 80 or older with active or convalescent COVID-19. The sequenced material came from peripheral blood.

The sequence in DNA is TGTGCCAGTAGTCCCCTCTCGGGACAGGGAAACTACGAGCAGTACTTC. Translation gives CASSPLSGQGNYEQYF. The chain uses TRBV19 and TRBJ2-7; TRBD1 matches 9 bases in the middle. V is trimmed back by 5 bases and J by 3 bases, and the junction contains 11 bases that no gene match accounts for. Reading from cysteine to phenylalanine, the CDR3 counts 16 amino acids. Solely the CDR3 DNA is kept, with 48 bases framed from the first base. CDR1 and CDR2, per the germline V gene (reference sequence), are LNHDA and SQIVND.